This T cell receptor (beta chain) is drawn from a study of cytomegalovirus exposure and HLA in healthy donors. For the study at large: A later analysis reported the 95 to 150 validation repertoires used the same platform as the 500 to 800 first-cohort repertoires. General study results and limits: Across donors, most TCRs were seen rarely, yet some public ones were widespread. Clusters of TCRs from the first cohort tended to co-occur in the roughly 120 validation repertoires (as a later analysis found).

In the case of this clone: What it binds is not known.

Produced via immunoSEQ multiplex PCR; TCRdb's table is partial and in-frame only. The sample holds 90,000 to 110,000 clones; 88% are singletons and the top ten take about 2%. This CDR3 spans 15 amino acids. After removal of 3 bases from V and 2 bases from J, the junction contained 5 bases not matched to a gene. Per the germline V gene, CDR1 is LNHDA and CDR2 is SQIVND (reference sequence). The chain uses TRBV19 and TRBJ1-2; 8 bases match TRBD1. The source is a woman in her late teens or twenties in good health and CMV-seronegative. The source material was PBMCs. CDR3 DNA sequence: TGTGCCAGTAGTATGTCTAACAGGGGGAACTATGGCTACACCTTC. Its protein is CASSMSNRGNYGYTF.